Listed below are T cell receptor beta chains from one sample, sequenced in a study of T cells in localized non-small cell lung cancer. The data were produced by immunoSEQ multiplex PCR, yet TCRdb's version contains in-frame clones alone and is incomplete. Of 1,000 or so clones in the sample, about 19% were seen once. This material consisted of normal lung tissue next to the tumor, taken before any cancer treatment. Receptors were obtained from a male donor older than 55 with stage III lung adenocarcinoma. The CDR3 runs from the conserved cysteine through the conserved F or W. Fields, in order: V gene, J gene, CDR3 length, D gene, clone size, CDR3 DNA, CDR3 protein. A D gene is named only where the DNA matches it firmly. Clone size is not always given. Where it is, it says once, few, many or a class for expanded clones.

TRBV18	TRBJ1-4	16	-	few	TGTGCCAGCTCACCCCGCCCGGGGCGTGGGAATGAAAAACTGTTTTTT	CASSPRPGRGNEKLFF
TRBV10-2	TRBJ1-2	13	-	few	TGCGCCAGTGGGAACAGCCTAATCTATGGCTACACCTTC	CASGNSLIYGYTF
TRBV9	TRBJ2-2	13	-	few	TGTGCCAGCAGGTCTCGGGGTTCGGTGGAGCTGTTTTTT	CASRSRGSVELFF
TRBV11-3	TRBJ1-3	17	-	medium-sized	TGTGCCAGCAGCATACACCGGAGGGCGGGCGGAGGAAACACCATATATTTT	CASSIHRRAGGGNTIYF
TRBV11-3	TRBJ2-1	14	-	-	TGTGCCAGCAGCGACCCCGACCGGTACAATGAGCAGTTCTTC	CASSDPDRYNEQFF
TRBV9	TRBJ2-7	12	-	few	TGTGCCAGCAGCGTAGAGGTTGGAGAGCAGTACTTC	CASSVEVGEQYF
TRBV11-3	TRBJ2-5	15	TRBD1	few	TGTGCCAGCAGCCCTGGGACAGGAGGGGGGGAGACCCAGTACTTC	CASSPGTGGGETQYF
TRBV29-1	TRBJ2-1	14	TRBD1	-	TGCAGCGTTGTCACAGGGGGACGGCACAATGAGCAGTTCTTC	CSVVTGGRHNEQFF
TRBV6-8	TRBJ2-2	15	TRBD2	-	TGTGCCAGCAGTTCAGGCGGGGGATCCACCGGGGAGCTGTTTTTT	CASSSGGGSTGELFF
TRBV7-4	TRBJ1-6	15	-	few	TGTGCCAGCAGCTGGAACGACAGGCCCAATTCACCCCTCCACTTT	CASSWNDRPNSPLHF
TRBV11-3	TRBJ2-2	15	-	medium-sized	TGTGCCAGCAGCTTAGGCGGGACCGACACCGGGGAGCTGTTTTTT	CASSLGGTDTGELFF
TRBV9	TRBJ2-1	16	TRBD1	-	TGTGCCAGCAGCGTCATAGGACAGGGCACCTACAATGAGCAGTTCTTC	CASSVIGQGTYNEQFF
TRBV9	TRBJ1-1	14	TRBD1	medium-sized	TGTGCCAGCAGCCCTTTAGACAGGGCCACTGAAGCTTTCTTT	CASSPLDRATEAFF
TRBV11-3	TRBJ1-3	16	-	medium-sized	TGTGCCAGCAGCTTGCACGGAATTTACTCTGGAAACACCATATATTTT	CASSLHGIYSGNTIYF
TRBV19	TRBJ2-1	15	TRBD2	few	TGTGCCAGTAGTAATAGCGGGGGGGCTTCCAATGAGCAGTTCTTC	CASSNSGGASNEQFF
TRBV11-3	TRBJ2-7	14	TRBD1	few	TGTGCCAGCAGCTTCGGGACAGAAGGCTACGAGCAGTACTTC	CASSFGTEGYEQYF